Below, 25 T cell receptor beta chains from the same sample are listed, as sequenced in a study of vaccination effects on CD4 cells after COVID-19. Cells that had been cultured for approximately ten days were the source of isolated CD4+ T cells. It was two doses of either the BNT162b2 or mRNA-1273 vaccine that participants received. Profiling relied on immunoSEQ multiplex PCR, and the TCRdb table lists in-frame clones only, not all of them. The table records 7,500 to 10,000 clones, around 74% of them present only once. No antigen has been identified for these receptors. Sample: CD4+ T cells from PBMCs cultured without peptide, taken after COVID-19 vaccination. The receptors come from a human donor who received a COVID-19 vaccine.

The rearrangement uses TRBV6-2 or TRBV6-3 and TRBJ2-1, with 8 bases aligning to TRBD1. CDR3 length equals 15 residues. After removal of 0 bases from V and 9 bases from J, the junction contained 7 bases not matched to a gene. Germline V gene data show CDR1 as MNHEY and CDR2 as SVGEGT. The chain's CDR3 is CASSYSRQGRREQFF. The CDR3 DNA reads TGTGCCAGCAGTTACTCGAGACAGGGGCGACGTGAGCAGTTCTTC.

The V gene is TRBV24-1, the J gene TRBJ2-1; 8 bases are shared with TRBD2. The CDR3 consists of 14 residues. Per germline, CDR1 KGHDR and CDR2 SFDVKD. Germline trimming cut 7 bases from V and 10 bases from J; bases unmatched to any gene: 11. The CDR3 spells CATSGAGGRGEQFF. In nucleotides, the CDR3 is TGTGCCACCAGCGGCGCGGGGGGCCGGGGCGAGCAGTTCTTC.

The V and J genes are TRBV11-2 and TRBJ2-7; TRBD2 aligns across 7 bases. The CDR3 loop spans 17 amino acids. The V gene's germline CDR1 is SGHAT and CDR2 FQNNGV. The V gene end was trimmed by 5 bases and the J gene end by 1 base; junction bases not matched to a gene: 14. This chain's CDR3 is CASSPLQGGRPSYEQYF. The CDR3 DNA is TGTGCCAGCAGCCCCCTTCAGGGAGGGCGGCCATCCTACGAGCAGTACTTC. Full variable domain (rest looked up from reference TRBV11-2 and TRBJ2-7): EAGVAQSPRYKIIEKRQSVAFWCNPISGHATLYWYQQILGQGPKLLIQFQNNGVVDDSQLPKDRFSAERLKGVDSTLKIQPAKLEDSAVYLCASSPLQGGRPSYEQYFGPGTRLTVT.

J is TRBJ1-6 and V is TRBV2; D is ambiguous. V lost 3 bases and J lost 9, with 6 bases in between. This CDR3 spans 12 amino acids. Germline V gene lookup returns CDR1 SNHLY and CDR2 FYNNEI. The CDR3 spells CASSESSSPLHF. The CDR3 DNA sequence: TGTGCCAGCAGTGAGAGCAGTTCACCCCTCCACTTT. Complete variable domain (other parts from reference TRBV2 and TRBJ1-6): EPEVTQTPSHQVTQMGQEVILRCVPISNHLYFYWYRQILGQKVEFLVSFYNNEISEKSEIFDDQFSVERPDGSNFTLKIRSTKLEDSAMYFCASSESSSPLHFGNGTRLTVT.

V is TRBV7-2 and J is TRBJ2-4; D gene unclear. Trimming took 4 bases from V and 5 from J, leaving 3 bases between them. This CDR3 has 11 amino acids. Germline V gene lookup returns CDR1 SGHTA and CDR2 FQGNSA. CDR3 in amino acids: CASSYQNIQYF. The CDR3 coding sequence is TGTGCCAGCAGCTACCAAAACATTCAGTACTTC.

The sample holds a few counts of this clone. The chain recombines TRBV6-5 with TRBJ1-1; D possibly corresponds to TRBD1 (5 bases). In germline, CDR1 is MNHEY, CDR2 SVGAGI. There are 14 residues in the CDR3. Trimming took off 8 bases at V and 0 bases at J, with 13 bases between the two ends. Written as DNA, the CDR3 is TGTGCCAGCCGCGGGGGAGCCATGAACACTGAAGCTTTCTTT. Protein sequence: CASRGGAMNTEAFF.

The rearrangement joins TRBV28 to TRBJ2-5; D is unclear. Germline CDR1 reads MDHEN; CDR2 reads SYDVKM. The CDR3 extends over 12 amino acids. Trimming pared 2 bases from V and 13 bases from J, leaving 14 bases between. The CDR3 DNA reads TGTGCCAGCAGTTTAGGGAAAGCGACGTCGTACTTC. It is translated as CASSLGKATSYF.

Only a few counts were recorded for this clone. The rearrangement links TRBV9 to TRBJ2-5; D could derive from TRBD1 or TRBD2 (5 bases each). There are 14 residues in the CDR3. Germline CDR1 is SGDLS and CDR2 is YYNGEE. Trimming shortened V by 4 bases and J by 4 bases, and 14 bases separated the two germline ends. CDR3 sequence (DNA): TGTGCCAGCAGCATCGGGACCGTCCGAGAGACCCAGTACTTC. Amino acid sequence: CASSIGTVRETQYF.

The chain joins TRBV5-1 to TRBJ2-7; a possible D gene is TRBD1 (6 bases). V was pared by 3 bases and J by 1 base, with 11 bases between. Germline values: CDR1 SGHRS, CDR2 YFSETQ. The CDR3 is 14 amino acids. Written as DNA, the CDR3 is TGCGCCAGCAGCTCGACAGGCCATTCCTACGAGCAGTACTTC. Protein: CASSSTGHSYEQYF.

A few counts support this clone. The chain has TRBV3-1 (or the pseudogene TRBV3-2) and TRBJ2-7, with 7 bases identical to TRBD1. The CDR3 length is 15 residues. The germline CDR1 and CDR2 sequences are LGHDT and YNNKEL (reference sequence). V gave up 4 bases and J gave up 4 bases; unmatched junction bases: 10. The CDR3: CASSPRDSGGYEQYF. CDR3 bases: TGTGCCAGCAGCCCACGGGACAGTGGCGGATACGAGCAGTACTTC.

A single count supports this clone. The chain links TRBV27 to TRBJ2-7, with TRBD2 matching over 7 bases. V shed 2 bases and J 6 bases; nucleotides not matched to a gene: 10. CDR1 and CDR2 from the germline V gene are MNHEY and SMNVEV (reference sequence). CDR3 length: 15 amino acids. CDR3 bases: TGTGCCAGCAGTTTAGGTCCGGGGGGACTGGGCGAGCAGTACTTC. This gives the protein CASSLGPGGLGEQYF.

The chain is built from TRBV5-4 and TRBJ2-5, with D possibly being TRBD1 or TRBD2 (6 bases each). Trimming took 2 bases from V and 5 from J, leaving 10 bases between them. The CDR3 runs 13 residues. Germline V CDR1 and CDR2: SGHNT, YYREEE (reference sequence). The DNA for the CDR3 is TGTGCCAGCAGCTTCGGAGGGGGGGAGACCCAGTACTTC. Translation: CASSFGGGETQYF.

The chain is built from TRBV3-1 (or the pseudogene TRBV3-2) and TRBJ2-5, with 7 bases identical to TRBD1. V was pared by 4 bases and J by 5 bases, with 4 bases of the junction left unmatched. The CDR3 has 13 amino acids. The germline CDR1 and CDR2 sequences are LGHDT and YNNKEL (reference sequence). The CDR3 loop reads CASSRTRGETQYF. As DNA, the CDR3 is TGTGCCAGCAGCCGAACCAGGGGGGAGACCCAGTACTTC.

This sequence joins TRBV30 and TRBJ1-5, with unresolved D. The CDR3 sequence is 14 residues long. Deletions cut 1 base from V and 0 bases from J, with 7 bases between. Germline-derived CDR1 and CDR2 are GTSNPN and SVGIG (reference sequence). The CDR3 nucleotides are TGTGCCTGGAGTGGAGGGAATAGCAATCAGCCCCAGCATTTT. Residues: CAWSGGNSNQPQHF.

The CDR3, as DNA: TGTGCCAGTAGTAGCCGAGCTAATGAAAAACTGTTTTTT. This translates into CASSSRANEKLFF. This chain links TRBV19 with TRBJ1-4; D gene ambiguous. Germline V lookup: CDR1 LNHDA, CDR2 SQIVND (reference sequence). CDR3 length equals 13 residues. V was clipped by 4 bases and J by 3 bases, with 6 bases between them.

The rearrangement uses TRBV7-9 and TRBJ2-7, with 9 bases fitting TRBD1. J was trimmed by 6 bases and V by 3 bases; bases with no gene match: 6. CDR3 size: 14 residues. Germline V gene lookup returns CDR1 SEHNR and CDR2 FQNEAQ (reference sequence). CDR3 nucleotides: TGTGCCAGCAGCTTTGACAGGGGGACGGGCGAGCAGTACTTC. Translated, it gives CASSFDRGTGEQYF.

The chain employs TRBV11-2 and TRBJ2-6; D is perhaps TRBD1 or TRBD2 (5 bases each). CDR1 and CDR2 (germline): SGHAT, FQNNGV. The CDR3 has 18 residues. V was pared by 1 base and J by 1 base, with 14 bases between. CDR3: CASSLVGGLKSGANVLTF. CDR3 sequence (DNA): TGTGCCAGCAGCTTAGTTGGGGGTCTAAAATCTGGGGCCAACGTCCTGACTTTC.

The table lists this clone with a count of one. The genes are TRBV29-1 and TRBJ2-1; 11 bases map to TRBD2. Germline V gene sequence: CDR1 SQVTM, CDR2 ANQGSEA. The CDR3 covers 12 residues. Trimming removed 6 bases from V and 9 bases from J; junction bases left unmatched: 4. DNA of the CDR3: TGCAGCGTAACTAGCGGGAGCATTGAGCAGTTCTTC. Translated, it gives CSVTSGSIEQFF.

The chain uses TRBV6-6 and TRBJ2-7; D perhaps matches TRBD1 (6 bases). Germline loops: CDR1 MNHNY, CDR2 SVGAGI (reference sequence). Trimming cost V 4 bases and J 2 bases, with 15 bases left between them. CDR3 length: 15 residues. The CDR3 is CASSSPGHGTYEQYF. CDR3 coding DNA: TGTGCCAGCAGTTCCCCGGGACATGGGACCTACGAGCAGTACTTC.

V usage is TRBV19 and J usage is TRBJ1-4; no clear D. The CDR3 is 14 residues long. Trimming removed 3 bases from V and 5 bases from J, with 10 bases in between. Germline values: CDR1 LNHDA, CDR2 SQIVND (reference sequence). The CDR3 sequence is CASSMGGSNEKLFF. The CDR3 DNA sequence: TGTGCCAGTAGTATGGGCGGCTCCAATGAAAAACTGTTTTTT.

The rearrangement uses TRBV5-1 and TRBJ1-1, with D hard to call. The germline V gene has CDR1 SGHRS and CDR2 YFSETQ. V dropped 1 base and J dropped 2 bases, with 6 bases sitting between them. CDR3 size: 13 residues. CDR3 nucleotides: TGCGCCAGCAGCTTGAGGTACAACACTGAAGCTTTCTTT. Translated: CASSLRYNTEAFF.

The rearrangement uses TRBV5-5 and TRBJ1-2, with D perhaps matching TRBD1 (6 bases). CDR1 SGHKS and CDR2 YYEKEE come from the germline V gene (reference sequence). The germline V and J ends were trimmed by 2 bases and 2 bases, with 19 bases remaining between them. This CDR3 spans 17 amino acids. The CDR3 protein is CASSFQRGHYLNYGYTF. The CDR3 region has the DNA TGTGCCAGCAGCTTTCAAAGGGGACATTACTTAAACTATGGCTACACCTTC.

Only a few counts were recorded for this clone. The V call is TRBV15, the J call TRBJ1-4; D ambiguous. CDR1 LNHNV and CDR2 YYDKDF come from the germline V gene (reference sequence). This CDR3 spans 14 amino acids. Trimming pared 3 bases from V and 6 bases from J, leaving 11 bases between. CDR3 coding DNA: TGTGCCACCAGCAGGGGCACGGAGGATGAAAAACTGTTTTTT. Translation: CATSRGTEDEKLFF.

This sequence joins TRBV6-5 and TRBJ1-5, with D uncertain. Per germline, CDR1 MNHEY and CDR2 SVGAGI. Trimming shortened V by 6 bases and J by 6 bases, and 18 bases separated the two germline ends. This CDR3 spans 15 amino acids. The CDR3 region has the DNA TGTGCCAGCAGCCCCAGAGAAAATGCGGGTCAGCCCCAGCATTTT. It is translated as CASSPRENAGQPQHF.

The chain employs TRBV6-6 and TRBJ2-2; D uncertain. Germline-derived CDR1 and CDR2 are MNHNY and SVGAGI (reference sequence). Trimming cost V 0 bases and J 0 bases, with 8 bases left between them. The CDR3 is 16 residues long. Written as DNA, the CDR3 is TGTGCCAGCAGTTACTCGATTAGTACGAACACCGGGGAGCTGTTTTTT. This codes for CASSYSISTNTGELFF.